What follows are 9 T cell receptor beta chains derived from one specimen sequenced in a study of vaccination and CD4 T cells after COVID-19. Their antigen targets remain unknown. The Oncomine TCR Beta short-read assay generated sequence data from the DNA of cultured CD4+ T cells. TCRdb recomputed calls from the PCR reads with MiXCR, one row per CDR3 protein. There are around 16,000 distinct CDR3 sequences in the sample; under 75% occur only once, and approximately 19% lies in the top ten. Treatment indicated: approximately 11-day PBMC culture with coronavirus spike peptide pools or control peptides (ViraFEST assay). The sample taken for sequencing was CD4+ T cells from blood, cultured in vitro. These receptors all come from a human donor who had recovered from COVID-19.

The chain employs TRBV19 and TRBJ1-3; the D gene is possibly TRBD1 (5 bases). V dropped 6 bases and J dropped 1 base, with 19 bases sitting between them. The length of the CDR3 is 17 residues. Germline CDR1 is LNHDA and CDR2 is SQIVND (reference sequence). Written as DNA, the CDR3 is TGTGCCAGTAGCCTTGGCGGAGCAGGGAAGTCTGGAAACACCATATATTTT. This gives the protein CASSLGGAGKSGNTIYF.

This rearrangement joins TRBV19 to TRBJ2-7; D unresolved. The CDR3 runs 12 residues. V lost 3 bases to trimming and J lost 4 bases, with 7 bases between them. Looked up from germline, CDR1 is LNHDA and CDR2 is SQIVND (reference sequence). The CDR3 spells CASSIHGYEQYF. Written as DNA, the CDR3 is TGTGCCAGTAGTATTCACGGATACGAGCAGTACTTC.

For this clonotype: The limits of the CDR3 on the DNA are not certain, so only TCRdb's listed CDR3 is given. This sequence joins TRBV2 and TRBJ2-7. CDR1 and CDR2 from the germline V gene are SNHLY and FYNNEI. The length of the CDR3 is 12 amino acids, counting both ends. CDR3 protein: CASSWGLGISYF.

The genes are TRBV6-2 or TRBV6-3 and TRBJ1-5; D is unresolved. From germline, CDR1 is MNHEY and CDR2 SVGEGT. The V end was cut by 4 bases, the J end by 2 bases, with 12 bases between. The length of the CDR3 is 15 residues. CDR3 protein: CASSSVGLGNQPQHF. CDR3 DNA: TGTGCCAGCAGTTCAGTGGGTCTTGGCAATCAGCCCCAGCATTTT.

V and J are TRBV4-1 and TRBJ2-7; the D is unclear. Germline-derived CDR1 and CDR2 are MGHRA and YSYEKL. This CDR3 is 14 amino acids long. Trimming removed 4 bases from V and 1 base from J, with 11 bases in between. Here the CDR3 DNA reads TGCGCCAGCAGCCTCCAGGATCCGTCCTACGAGCAGTACTTC. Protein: CASSLQDPSYEQYF.

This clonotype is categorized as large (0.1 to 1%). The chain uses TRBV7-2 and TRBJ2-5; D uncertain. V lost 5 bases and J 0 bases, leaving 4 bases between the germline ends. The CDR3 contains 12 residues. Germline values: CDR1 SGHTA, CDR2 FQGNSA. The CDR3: CASSQYQETQYF. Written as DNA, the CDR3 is TGTGCCAGCAGCCAGTACCAAGAGACCCAGTACTTC.

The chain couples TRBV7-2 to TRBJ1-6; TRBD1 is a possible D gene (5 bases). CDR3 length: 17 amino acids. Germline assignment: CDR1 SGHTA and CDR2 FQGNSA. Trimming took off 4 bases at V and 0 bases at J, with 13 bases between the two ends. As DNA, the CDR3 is TGTGCCAGCAGCTCCCTAGGGGAGAGCTCCTATAATTCACCCCTCCACTTT. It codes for CASSSLGESSYNSPLHF.

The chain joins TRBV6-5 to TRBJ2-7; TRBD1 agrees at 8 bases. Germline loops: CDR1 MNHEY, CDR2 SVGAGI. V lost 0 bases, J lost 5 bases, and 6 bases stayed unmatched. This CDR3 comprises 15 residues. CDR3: CASSYSGQGPHEQYF. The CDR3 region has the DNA TGTGCCAGCAGTTACTCCGGACAGGGTCCCCACGAGCAGTACTTC.

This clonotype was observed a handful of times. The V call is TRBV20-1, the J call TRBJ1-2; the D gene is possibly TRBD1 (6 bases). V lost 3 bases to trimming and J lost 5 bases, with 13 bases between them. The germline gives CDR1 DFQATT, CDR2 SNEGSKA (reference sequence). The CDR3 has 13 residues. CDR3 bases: TGCAGTGCTAGCGAGGGGGACAAATATGGCTACACCTTC. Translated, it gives CSASEGDKYGYTF.